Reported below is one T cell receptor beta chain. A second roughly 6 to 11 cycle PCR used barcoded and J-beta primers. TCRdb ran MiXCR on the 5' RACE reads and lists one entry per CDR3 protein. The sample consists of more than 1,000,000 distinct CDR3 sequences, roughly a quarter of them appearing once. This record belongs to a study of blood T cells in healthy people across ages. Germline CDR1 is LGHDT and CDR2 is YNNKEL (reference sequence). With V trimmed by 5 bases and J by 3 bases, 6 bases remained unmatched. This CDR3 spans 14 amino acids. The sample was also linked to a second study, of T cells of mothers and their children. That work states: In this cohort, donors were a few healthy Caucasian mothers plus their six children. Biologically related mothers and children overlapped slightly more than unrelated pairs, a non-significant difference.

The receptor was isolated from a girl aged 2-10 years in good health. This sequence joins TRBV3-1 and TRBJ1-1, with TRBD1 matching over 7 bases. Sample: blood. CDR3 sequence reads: CASSKGQSHTEAFF. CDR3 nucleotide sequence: TGTGCCAGCAGCAAGGGACAGTCGCACACTGAAGCTTTCTTT.